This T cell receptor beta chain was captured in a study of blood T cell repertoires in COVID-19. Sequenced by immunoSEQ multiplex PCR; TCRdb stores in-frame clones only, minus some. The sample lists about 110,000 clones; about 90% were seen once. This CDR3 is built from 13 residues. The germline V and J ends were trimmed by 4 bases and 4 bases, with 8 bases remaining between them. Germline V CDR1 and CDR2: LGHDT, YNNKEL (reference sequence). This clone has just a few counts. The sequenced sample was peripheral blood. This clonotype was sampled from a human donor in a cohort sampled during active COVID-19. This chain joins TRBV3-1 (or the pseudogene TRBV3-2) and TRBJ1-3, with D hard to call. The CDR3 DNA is TGTGCCAGCAGCCCCCTTCAGGGAAACACCATATATTTT. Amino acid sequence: CASSPLQGNTIYF.